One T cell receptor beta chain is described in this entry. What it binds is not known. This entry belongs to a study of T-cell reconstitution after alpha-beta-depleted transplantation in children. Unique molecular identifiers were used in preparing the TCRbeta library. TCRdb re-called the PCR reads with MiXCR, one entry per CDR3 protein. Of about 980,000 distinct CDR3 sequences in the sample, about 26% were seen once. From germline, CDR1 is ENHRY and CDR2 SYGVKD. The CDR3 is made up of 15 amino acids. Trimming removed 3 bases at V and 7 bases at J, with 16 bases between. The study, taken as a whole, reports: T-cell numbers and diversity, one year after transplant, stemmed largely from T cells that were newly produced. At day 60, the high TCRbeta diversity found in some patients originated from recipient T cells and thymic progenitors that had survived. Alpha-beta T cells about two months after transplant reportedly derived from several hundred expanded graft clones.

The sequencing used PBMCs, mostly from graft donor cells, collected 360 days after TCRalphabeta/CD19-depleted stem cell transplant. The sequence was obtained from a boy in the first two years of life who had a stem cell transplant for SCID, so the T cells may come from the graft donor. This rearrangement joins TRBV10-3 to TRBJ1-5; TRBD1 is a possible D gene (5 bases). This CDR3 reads CAISDRGEGRQPQHF. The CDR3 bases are TGTGCCATCAGTGATCGGGGGGAGGGAAGGCAGCCCCAGCATTTT.